This paragraph covers one T cell receptor beta chain sequence. The table lists this clone with a count of one. Its antigen is still unknown. Per-base quality was not reported, and no clone a single base away is much larger than it. This entry is derived from a study of T cell responses to AZD1222 COVID-19 vaccine (dated by TCRdb to 2020 to 2022). Concerning the study at large: TCR sequencing covered fewer than 250 trial participants: 207 given two doses of AZD1222 and around 26 given two doses of MenACWY control vaccine. Trial participants were enrolled by age into 18-55, 56-69 and 70-plus year subgroups, with about 150, 28 and 57 TCR-sequenced participants respectively.

The full study reports these points: Because no day 14 peak-response samples were available, the repertoires could be characterized only after the peak T cell response. In the small 56-69-year group, the increase in depth fell short of significance, most likely because of low power. A significant rise in spike-specific TCR breadth and depth was observed after two AZD1222 doses relative to day 0 and relative to MenACWY recipients. The whole spike protein was spanned by vaccine-associated CD4 TCRs, and dominant responses were seen in regions 160-218 and 743-854. Participants were mostly white British and included more females than males, and it was suggested by the authors that clonal diversity may have been underestimated. Conclusions about previously exposed vaccinees were limited because only six AZD1222 recipients were SARS-CoV-2 seropositive at baseline. Reportedly, close to half of the unique spike-specific TCRs recognized epitopes lying outside the regions that are mutated in the B.1.351 and B.1.1.7 variants.

The sample's time point label, in plain terms: about 28 days (+/-7) after the second vaccine dose. AZD1222 recipients with second doses at about 4 weeks or about 12 weeks were pooled, because spike-specific TCR depth and breadth did not differ between schedules. Vaccinee samples were obtained from the UK trials COV001 and COV002, which included a single-blind randomized controlled phase 2/3 trial of AZD1222 (ChAdOx1 nCoV-19) in healthy adults. For TCRbeta chain sequencing, PBMC samples were collected from trial participants at day 0 and at day 28 after the second dose. The CDR3 regions of human TCRbeta chains were analyzed by immunosequencing. From the authors' description of their analysis: TCRs in the repertoires were matched against a reference library of SARS-CoV-2-specific TCRs that had been generated with the MIRA antigen-specificity platform. Breadth meant the fraction of unique TCRs that were SARS-CoV-2-associated, whereas depth meant the fraction of total T cells that were SARS-CoV-2-associated. Using the MIRA data, each spike-specific TCR was assigned both to the spike region to which the TCR was reactive and to a CD4 or CD8 class. Log10-transformed breadth and depth values were compared by one-way ANOVA with Sidak's multiple comparisons tests. Not all clones reach the TCRdb copy of this immuneACCESS table, which keeps in-frame sequences only. Checked studies attribute under half of the gap to unresolved V genes and leave the rest unexplained. The D gene and trimming were derived from the DNA, and the V and J assignments and clone size from that table. A total of over 150,000 clones appear in this sample, approximately 93% of them only once. Nearly 3.5% of the sample belongs to the ten largest clones.

The CDR3 runs 14 amino acids, cysteine and phenylalanine included. Here the CDR3 DNA is all that survives: 42 bases in frame from base 1. V gives up 6 bases and J gives up 14 bases, and the segment between their germline ends measures 20 bases. CDR1 MDHEN and CDR2 SYDVKM were looked up in the germline V gene. This clonotype originated in an adult who received the AZD1222 COVID-19 vaccine. Source: peripheral blood, taken 28 days after the second AZD1222 dose. The chain joins TRBV28 to TRBJ1-6; the D gene is unclear. The nucleotides are TGTGCCAGCAGACCACGAGAAACCCAAAAAGCCCTCCACTTT. This sequence encodes CASRPRETQKALHF.